These T cell receptor beta chains were read from a single sample in a study of human T cells and chemical hapten exposure. TCRdb recomputed calls from the RACE reads with MiXCR, one row per CDR3 protein. This sample carries tens of thousands of distinct CDR3 sequences, about 11% of them seen once, and the ten largest clones take approximately 4.6%. Sequenced here: whole blood, sampled in connection with sensitization to the hapten diphenylcyclopropenone (DPC). The receptor set was obtained from a woman in her forties or fifties with alopecia areata. Some clones in this sample may be carry-over from other donors' samples. The CDR3 runs from the conserved cysteine through the conserved F or W. Fields, in order: J gene, V gene, CDR3 protein.

j_call: TRBJ1-1
v_call: TRBV6-5
cdr3_aa: CASREDRAWNTEAFF

j_call: TRBJ2-5
v_call: TRBV14
cdr3_aa: CASSQGLLAVQETQYF

j_call: TRBJ2-1
v_call: TRBV6-5
cdr3_aa: CASSYSMSGTGLARRIPANEQFF

j_call: TRBJ2-1
v_call: TRBV5-1
cdr3_aa: CASSGGRGLINEQFF

j_call: TRBJ1-2
v_call: TRBV4-2
cdr3_aa: CASSQGAGTIYGYTF

j_call: TRBJ2-7
v_call: TRBV14
cdr3_aa: CASSPSGQYEQYF

j_call: TRBJ2-3
v_call: TRBV12-3/TRBV12-4
cdr3_aa: CASSPVPGLGTDTQYF

j_call: TRBJ1-2
v_call: TRBV12-3/TRBV12-4
cdr3_aa: CASSGNEGRDGYTF

j_call: TRBJ2-7
v_call: TRBV2
cdr3_aa: CASITDRGNEQYF

j_call: TRBJ1-3
v_call: TRBV7-2
cdr3_aa: CASSFLGQRRGNTIYF

j_call: TRBJ2-2
v_call: TRBV28
cdr3_aa: CASSLPTGFTGELFF

j_call: TRBJ1-1
v_call: TRBV29-1
cdr3_aa: CSVRGEGTVFF

j_call: TRBJ1-3
v_call: TRBV9
cdr3_aa: CASSVQRTGTENTIYF

j_call: TRBJ1-3
v_call: TRBV6-6
cdr3_aa: CASSRVQGAGNTIYF

j_call: TRBJ1-6
v_call: TRBV6-5
cdr3_aa: CASTLSGVGSPLHF

j_call: TRBJ1-2
v_call: TRBV9
cdr3_aa: CASSRGRF

j_call: TRBJ1-5
v_call: TRBV2
cdr3_aa: CASSATGGGNQPQHF

j_call: TRBJ2-7
v_call: TRBV21-1
cdr3_aa: CASRPPGPGRGYSYEQYF